This TCR beta chain was recorded in a study of post-analysis software for immune sequencing data. Looking at the study overall: The patients showed relapsing-remitting, secondary progressive and progressive-relapsing multiple sclerosis courses. Study observations and caveats: Five TRBV segments, TRBV5-6, TRBV5-1 and TRBV20-1 among them, were found more frequent in patients than controls. The study found significantly lower normalized Chao1 diversity in multiple sclerosis patients than in controls.

Per the germline V gene, CDR1 is SGHDT and CDR2 is YYEEEE. The length of the CDR3 is 13 residues. Between the trimmed V and J ends, which lost 0 bases and 10 bases, there was a span of 10 bases. In regard to this clonotype: The target antigen is unknown.

cDNA libraries for TCR beta contained unique molecular identifiers. Around 460,000 cDNA molecules came from 1 to 10 million T cells. MiXCR, applied by TCRdb to the PCR reads, yields one record per CDR3 protein. Of roughly 700,000 distinct CDR3 sequences listed, 30% are singletons. This clonotype was obtained from a girl aged 5-17 years with multiple sclerosis. The specimen was blood. The chain joins TRBV5-6 to TRBJ2-2; possibly TRBD2 for D (5 bases). In nucleotides, the CDR3 is TGTGCCAGCAGCTTGGTGGGGAGCGAGGAGCTGTTTTTT. This gives the protein CASSLVGSEELFF.